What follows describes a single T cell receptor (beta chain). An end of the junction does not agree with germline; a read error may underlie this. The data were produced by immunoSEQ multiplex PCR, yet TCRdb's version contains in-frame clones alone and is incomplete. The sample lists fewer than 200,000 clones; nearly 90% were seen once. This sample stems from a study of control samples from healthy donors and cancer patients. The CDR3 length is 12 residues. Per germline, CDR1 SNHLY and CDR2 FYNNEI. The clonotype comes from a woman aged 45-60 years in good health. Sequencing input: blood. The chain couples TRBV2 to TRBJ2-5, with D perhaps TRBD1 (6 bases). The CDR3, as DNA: TGTGCCAGCAGTGAGGAGGTAACAGGGACCCACTTC. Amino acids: CASSEEVTGTHF.